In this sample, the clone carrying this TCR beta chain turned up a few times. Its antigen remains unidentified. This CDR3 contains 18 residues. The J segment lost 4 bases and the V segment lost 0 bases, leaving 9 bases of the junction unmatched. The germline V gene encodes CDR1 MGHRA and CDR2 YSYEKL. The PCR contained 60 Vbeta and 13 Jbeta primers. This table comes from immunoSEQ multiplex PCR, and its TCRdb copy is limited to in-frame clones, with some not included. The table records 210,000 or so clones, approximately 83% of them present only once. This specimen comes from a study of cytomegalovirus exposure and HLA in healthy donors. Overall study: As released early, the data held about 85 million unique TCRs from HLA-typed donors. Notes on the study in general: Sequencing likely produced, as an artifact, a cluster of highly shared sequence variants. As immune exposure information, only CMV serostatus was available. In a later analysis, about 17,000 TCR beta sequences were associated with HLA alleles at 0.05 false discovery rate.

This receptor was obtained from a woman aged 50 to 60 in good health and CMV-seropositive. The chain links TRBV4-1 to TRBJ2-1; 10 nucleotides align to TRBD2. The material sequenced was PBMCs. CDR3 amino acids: CASSQDRGPSGGYNEQFF. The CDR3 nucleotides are TGCGCCAGCAGCCAAGATCGGGGGCCTAGCGGGGGATACAATGAGCAGTTCTTC.